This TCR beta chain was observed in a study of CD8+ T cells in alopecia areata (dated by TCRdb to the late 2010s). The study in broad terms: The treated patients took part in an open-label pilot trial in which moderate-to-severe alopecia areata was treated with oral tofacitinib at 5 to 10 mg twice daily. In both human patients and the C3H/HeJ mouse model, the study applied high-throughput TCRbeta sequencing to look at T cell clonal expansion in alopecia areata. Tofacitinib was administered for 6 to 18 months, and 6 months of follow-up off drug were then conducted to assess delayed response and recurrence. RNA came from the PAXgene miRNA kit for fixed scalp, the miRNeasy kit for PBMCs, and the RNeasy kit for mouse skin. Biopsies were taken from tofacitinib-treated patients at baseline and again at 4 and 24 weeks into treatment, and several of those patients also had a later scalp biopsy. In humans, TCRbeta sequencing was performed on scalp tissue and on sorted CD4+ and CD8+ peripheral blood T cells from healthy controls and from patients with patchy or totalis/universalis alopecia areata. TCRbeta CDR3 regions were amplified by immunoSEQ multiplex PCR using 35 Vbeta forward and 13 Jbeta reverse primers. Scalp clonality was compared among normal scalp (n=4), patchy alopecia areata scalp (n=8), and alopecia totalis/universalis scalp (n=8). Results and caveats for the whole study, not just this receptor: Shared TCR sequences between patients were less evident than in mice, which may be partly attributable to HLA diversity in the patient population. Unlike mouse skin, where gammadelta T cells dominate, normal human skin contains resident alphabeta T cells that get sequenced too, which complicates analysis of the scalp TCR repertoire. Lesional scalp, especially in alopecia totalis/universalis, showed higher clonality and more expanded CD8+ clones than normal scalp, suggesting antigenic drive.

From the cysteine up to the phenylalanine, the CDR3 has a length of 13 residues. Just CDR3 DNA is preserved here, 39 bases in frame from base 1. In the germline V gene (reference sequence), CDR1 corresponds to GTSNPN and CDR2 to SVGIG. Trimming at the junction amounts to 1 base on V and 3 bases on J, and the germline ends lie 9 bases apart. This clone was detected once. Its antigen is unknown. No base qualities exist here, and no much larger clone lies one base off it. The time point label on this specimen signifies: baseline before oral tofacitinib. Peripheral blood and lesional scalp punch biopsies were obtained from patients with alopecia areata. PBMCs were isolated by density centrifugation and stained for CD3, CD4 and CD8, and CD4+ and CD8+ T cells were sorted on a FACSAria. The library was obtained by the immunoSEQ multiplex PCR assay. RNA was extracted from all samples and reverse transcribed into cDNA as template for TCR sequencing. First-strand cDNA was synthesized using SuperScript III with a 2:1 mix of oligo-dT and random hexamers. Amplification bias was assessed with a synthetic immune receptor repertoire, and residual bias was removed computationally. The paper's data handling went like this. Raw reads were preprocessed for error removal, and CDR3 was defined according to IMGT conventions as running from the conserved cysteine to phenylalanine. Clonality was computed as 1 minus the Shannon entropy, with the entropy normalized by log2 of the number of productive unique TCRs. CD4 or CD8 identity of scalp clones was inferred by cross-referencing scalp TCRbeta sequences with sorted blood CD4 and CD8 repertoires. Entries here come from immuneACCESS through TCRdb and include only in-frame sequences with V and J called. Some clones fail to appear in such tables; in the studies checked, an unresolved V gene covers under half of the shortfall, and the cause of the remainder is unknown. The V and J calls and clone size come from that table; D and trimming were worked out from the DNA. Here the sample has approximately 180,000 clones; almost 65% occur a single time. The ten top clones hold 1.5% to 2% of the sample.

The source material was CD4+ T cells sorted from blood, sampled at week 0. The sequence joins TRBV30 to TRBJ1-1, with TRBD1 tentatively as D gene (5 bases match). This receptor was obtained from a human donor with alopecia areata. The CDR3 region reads CAWSGEGYTEAFF. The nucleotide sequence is TGTGCCTGGAGTGGGGAGGGGTACACTGAAGCTTTCTTT.